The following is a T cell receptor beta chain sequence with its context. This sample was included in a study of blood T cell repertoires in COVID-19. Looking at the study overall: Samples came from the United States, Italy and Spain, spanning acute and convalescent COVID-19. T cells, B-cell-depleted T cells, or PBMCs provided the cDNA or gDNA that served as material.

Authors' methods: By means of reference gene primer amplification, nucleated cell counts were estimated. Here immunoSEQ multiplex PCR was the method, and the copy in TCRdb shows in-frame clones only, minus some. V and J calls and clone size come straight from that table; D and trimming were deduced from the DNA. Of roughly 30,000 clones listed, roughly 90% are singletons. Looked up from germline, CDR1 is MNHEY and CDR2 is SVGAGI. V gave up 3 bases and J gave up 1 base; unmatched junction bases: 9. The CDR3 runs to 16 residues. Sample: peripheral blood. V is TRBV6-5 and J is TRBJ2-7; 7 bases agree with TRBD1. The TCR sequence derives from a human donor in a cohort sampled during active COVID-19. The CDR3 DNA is TGTGCCAGCAGTTATCGCCTGGACAGGACTTCCTACGAGCAGTACTTC. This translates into CASSYRLDRTSYEQYF.